A single sample is the source of the 26 T cell receptor beta chains below, sequenced in a study of regulatory T cells in long-lasting Graves disease. Sequencing libraries for TCR beta were prepared with iRepertoire HTBI primers and Arm-PCR of CDR3 regions. TCRdb used MiXCR to reprocess the multiplex PCR reads, holding one entry per CDR3 protein. Counted here are 400,000 to 500,000 distinct CDR3 sequences, under 25% occurring once; the ten biggest clones make up around an eighth. Indicated time point: persistent/refractory GD, antithyroid drugs over 5 years with positive TRAb. Scientists built the TCR library using RNA that was extracted from PBMCs. The sample in question was peripheral blood mononuclear cells (PBMCs), obtained when the disease was refractory, from a patient treated with antithyroid drugs. These receptor sequences come from a female donor with Graves disease.

V is TRBV30 and J is TRBJ1-1; D possibly corresponds to TRBD1 (6 bases). Trimming stripped 7 bases from V and 1 base from J, with 13 bases between. Germline CDR1 is GTSNPN and CDR2 is SVGIG (reference sequence). This CDR3 has 13 residues. The CDR3 region has the DNA TGTGCCTCTGGAGGGACAAGGAACACTGAAGCTTTCTTT. Amino acid sequence: CASGGTRNTEAFF.

The V gene is TRBV20-1, the J gene TRBJ1-5, with D hard to call. The CDR3 sequence is 16 residues long. Germline V lookup: CDR1 DFQATT, CDR2 SNEGSKA (reference sequence). Trimming left V 4 bases short and J 2 bases short, with 18 bases between. CDR3 residues: CSATHEGANGNQPQHF. CDR3 bases: TGCAGTGCTACCCATGAAGGCGCGAATGGCAATCAGCCCCAGCATTTT.

At least ten counts were recorded for this clonotype. This chain links TRBV28 with TRBJ2-2; no clear D. V was trimmed by 3 bases and J by 4 bases, leaving 15 bases between them. Germline V lookup: CDR1 MDHEN, CDR2 SYDVKM. The CDR3 has 16 amino acids. The chain's CDR3 is CASSLTSYVVTGELFF. The CDR3 region has the DNA TGTGCCAGCAGTTTGACGTCGTACGTAGTCACCGGGGAGCTGTTTTTT.

This clonotype was counted between two and nine times. The CDR3 is CASSGSPGELFF. The CDR3 DNA follows: TGTGCCAGCAGCGGATCCCCGGGGGAGCTGTTTTTT. The chain carries TRBV12-3 or TRBV12-4 and TRBJ2-2; D unresolved. The CDR3 runs to 12 residues. The V end was cut by 6 bases, the J end by 8 bases, with 10 bases between.

The chain couples TRBV18 to TRBJ1-1; a weak D match, TRBD1 (5 bases). Germline V CDR1 and CDR2: KGHSH, LQKENI. This CDR3 is built from 14 residues. Trimming took 5 bases from V and 2 from J, leaving 12 bases between them. In nucleotides, the CDR3 is TGTGCCAGCTCATCGCGACAGACCAACACTGAAGCTTTCTTT. It is translated as CASSSRQTNTEAFF.

Worth noting for this clonotype: A single base separates this from a much larger clone, so it may be a read error. In this CDR3 the conserved last residue, phenylalanine or tryptophan, is missing, so a read error is likely. This chain links TRBV11-3 with TRBJ1-1, with a tentative D call TRBD1 (6 bases). The V gene's germline CDR1 is SGHNT and CDR2 YENEEA. The CDR3 has 13 residues. Trimming removed 6 bases from V and 2 bases from J, with 10 bases in between. CDR3 coding DNA: TGTGCCAGCAGTTCAGGGGCCAACACTGAAGCTTTCGTT. Translation: CASSSGANTEAFV.

In the case of this clonotype: This may stem from a read error, because a much larger clone lies one nucleotide away. V is TRBV6-1 and J is TRBJ2-2, with D perhaps assigned TRBD1 or TRBD2 (5 bases each). The CDR3 runs to 11 residues. Germline CDR1 is MNHNS and CDR2 is SASEGT. V was trimmed by 8 bases and J by 5 bases, leaving 6 bases between them. This CDR3 reads CASWGTGELFF. The CDR3, as DNA: TGTGCCAGCTGGGGGACCGGGGAGCTGTTTTTT.

The V call is TRBV27, the J call TRBJ2-7, with a possible D match to TRBD2 (6 bases). Germline V CDR1 and CDR2: MNHEY, SMNVEV (reference sequence). V was pared by 2 bases and J by 1 base, with 12 bases between. This CDR3 spans 15 amino acids. The CDR3 coding sequence is TGTGCCAGCAGTTTAAGGCGCGGGGAGTCCTACGAGCAGTACTTC. This gives the protein CASSLRRGESYEQYF.

This clonotype has just a few counts. The J gene is TRBJ1-4, the V gene TRBV19; no definite D call. Trimming took off 3 bases at V and 7 bases at J, with 3 bases between the two ends. Germline V gives CDR1 LNHDA, CDR2 SQIVND (reference sequence). The CDR3 is 11 residues long. The CDR3 DNA is TGTGCCAGTAGTATCAGTGAAAAACTGTTTTTT. Translated, it gives CASSISEKLFF. Full variable domain (remainder filled in from reference TRBV19 and TRBJ1-4): DGGITQSPKYLFRKEGQNVTLSCEQNLNHDAMYWYRQDPGQGLRLIYYSQIVNDFQKGDIAEGYSVSREKKESFPLTVTSAQKNPTAFYLCASSISEKLFFGSGTQLSVL.

The chain is built from TRBV13 and TRBJ2-5; 7 nucleotides match TRBD1. The CDR3 contains 13 residues. Trimming at V came to 5 bases and at J to 3 bases, leaving 3 bases not matched to a gene. Germline-derived CDR1 and CDR2 are PRHDT and FYEKMQ (reference sequence). Here the CDR3 DNA reads TGTGCCAGCAGCAAAGGACAGGAAGAGACCCAGTACTTC. Its protein is CASSKGQEETQYF.

The sample holds many counts of this clonotype. The gene calls are TRBV28 and TRBJ2-3; D is undetermined. Trimming removed 9 bases from V and 4 bases from J, with 8 bases in between. Germline loops: CDR1 MDHEN, CDR2 SYDVKM. The CDR3 totals 11 residues. CDR3 region: CARNGPDTQYF. In nucleotides, the CDR3 is TGTGCCAGGAATGGACCAGATACGCAGTATTTT.

This clonotype was seen a few times. This sequence joins TRBV5-6 and TRBJ2-7, with TRBD2 as a possible D gene (6 bases). Per the germline V gene, CDR1 is SGHDT and CDR2 is YYEEEE. The length of the CDR3 is 16 residues. Trimming shortened V by 4 bases and J by 1 base, and 18 bases separated the two germline ends. CDR3 protein: CASSLPVSSESYEQYF. As DNA, the CDR3 is TGTGCCAGCAGCCTGCCCGTTTCTAGCGAATCCTACGAGCAGTACTTC.

Ten or more counts support this clonotype. The rearrangement uses TRBV28 and TRBJ1-5, with D possibly TRBD1 on 5 matching bases. The CDR3 runs to 12 residues. Deletions cut 3 bases from V and 11 bases from J, with 11 bases between. CDR1 is MDHEN and CDR2 is SYDVKM in the germline V gene. This CDR3 is CASSLIGGAQHF. The CDR3 nucleotides are TGTGCCAGCAGTTTGATCGGGGGAGCCCAGCATTTT.

The sample holds a few counts of this clonotype. The chain has TRBV30 and TRBJ2-2; 10 bases fit TRBD1. This CDR3 has 14 residues. Germline loops: CDR1 GTSNPN, CDR2 SVGIG (reference sequence). The V and J ends lost 6 bases and 6 bases, in that order; junction bases with no gene match: 7. CDR3: CACLRQGAAGELFF. As DNA, the CDR3 is TGTGCCTGCCTAAGACAGGGGGCGGCCGGGGAGCTGTTTTTT.

The chain combines TRBV4-1 with TRBJ2-7; unclear D gene. The CDR3 length is 14 residues. Trimming pared 3 bases from V and 7 bases from J, leaving 16 bases between. In germline, CDR1 is MGHRA, CDR2 YSYEKL. CDR3 sequence (DNA): TGCGCCAGCAGCCAGTTGGGAACAGCCCTGGAGCAGTACTTC. As protein: CASSQLGTALEQYF.

The chain links TRBV6-1 to TRBJ2-7; 9 nucleotides agree with TRBD1. V shed 8 bases, J shed 7 bases, and the junction held 12 bases outside the gene matches. The germline V gene encodes CDR1 MNHNS and CDR2 SASEGT. The CDR3 extends over 14 amino acids. CDR3 in amino acids: CASLRGQGGEEQYF. CDR3 in DNA: TGTGCCAGCCTCCGGGGACAGGGAGGTGAAGAGCAGTACTTC.

V is TRBV24-1 and J is TRBJ1-2; D is ambiguous. V was clipped by 5 bases and J by 2 bases, with 5 bases between them. Germline CDR1 reads KGHDR; CDR2 reads SFDVKD. CDR3 length equals 12 residues. For the CDR3, the DNA is TGTGCCACCAGTGGCACCAACTATGGCTACACCTTC. Encoded protein: CATSGTNYGYTF.

CDR3 sequence (DNA): TGTGCCAGCAGCCCCTCCCGGGAAAACACTGAAGCTTTCTTT. The encoded protein is CASSPSRENTEAFF. The chain uses TRBV28 and TRBJ1-1; D is ambiguous. This CDR3 has 14 residues. The V end was cut by 6 bases, the J end by 2 bases, with 13 bases between. CDR1 and CDR2 (germline): MDHEN, SYDVKM.

This clonotype occurred many times. This chain's CDR3 is CATQEGSNQPQHF. The CDR3 region has the DNA TGTGCCACCCAGGAGGGTAGCAATCAGCCCCAGCATTTT. The V and J genes are TRBV12-3 or TRBV12-4 and TRBJ1-5, with D hard to call. V was pared by 10 bases and J by 0 bases, with 10 bases between. This CDR3 region has 13 residues.

The V gene is TRBV20-1, the J gene TRBJ2-5; D remains ambiguous. The CDR3 consists of 13 residues. In germline, CDR1 is DFQATT, CDR2 SNEGSKA (reference sequence). Trimming removed 6 bases at V and 0 bases at J, with 11 bases between. The CDR3 bases are TGCAGTGCCTCGGTTCAAGACCAAGAGACCCAGTACTTC. Translating it yields CSASVQDQETQYF.

This clonotype was counted ten times or more. The chain couples TRBV29-1 to TRBJ2-4; D is undetermined. Between the trimmed V and J ends, which lost 5 bases and 0 bases, there was a span of 8 bases. The CDR3 has 13 amino acids. CDR1 and CDR2 (germline): SQVTM, ANQGSEA. CDR3 nucleotide sequence: TGCAGCGTTCGAAGCGCAGCCAAAAACATTCAGTACTTC. This codes for CSVRSAAKNIQYF.

The V and J genes are TRBV10-3 and TRBJ2-3; D unresolved. This CDR3 is 12 amino acids long. Germline V gene lookup returns CDR1 ENHRY and CDR2 SYGVKD. V shed 6 bases and J shed 6 bases, with 10 bases lying between them. The CDR3 sequence: CAISETGDTQYF. The DNA for the CDR3 is TGTGCCATCAGCGAGACTGGGGATACGCAGTATTTT.

This clonotype was observed a handful of times. The CDR3 sequence: CASSEGQGGDQPQHF. DNA for the CDR3: TGTGCCAGCAGTGAAGGACAGGGGGGAGATCAGCCCCAGCATTTT. The V gene is TRBV25-1, the J gene TRBJ1-5; TRBD1 matches at 10 bases. Germline V lookup: CDR1 MGHDK, CDR2 SYGVNS. V lost 2 bases and J lost 5; bases outside the gene matches: 3. The length of the CDR3 is 15 residues. Full variable domain (rest looked up from reference TRBV25-1 and TRBJ1-5): EADIYQTPRYLVIGTGKKITLECSQTMGHDKMYWYQQDPGMELHLIHYSYGVNSTEKGDLSSESTVSRIRTEHFPLTLESARPSHTSQYLCASSEGQGGDQPQHFGDGTRLSIL.

In its sample, this clonotype was seen a few times. The chain joins TRBV20-1 to TRBJ1-1; D uncertain. Germline assignment: CDR1 DFQATT and CDR2 SNEGSKA (reference sequence). The CDR3 spans 14 residues. Deletions cut 0 bases from V and 0 bases from J, with 8 bases between. The CDR3 bases are TGCAGTGCTAGAGAAATCTTACTGAACACTGAAGCTTTCTTT. Protein: CSAREILLNTEAFF.

This clonotype has at least ten counts. The chain is built from TRBV6-4 and TRBJ2-2; D is unclear. The CDR3 is 11 amino acids. V was trimmed by 7 bases and J by 7 bases, leaving 7 bases between them. Germline lookup yields CDR1 MRHNA and CDR2 SNTAGT. CDR3 region: CASIVVGELFF. CDR3 bases: TGTGCCAGCATTGTCGTCGGGGAGCTGTTTTTT.

This clonotype was recorded at least ten times. The rearrangement joins TRBV28 to TRBJ2-7; D may be TRBD2 (7 bases). Trimming cost V 3 bases and J 7 bases, with 13 bases left between them. The CDR3 runs 13 residues. Germline values: CDR1 MDHEN, CDR2 SYDVKM. CDR3: CASSFKGGVEQYF. For the CDR3, the DNA is TGTGCCAGCAGTTTTAAGGGGGGGGTAGAGCAGTACTTC. Full variable domain (remainder filled in from reference TRBV28 and TRBJ2-7): DVKVTQSSRYLVKRTGEKVFLECVQDMDHENMFWYRQDPGLGLRLIYFSYDVKMKEKGDIPEGYSVSREKKERFSLILESASTNQTSMYLCASSFKGGVEQYFGPGTRLTVT.